A selection of T cell receptor beta chains follows, all from one sample in a study of type 1 and type 2 diabetes patients. Via MiXCR, TCRdb re-called the multiplex PCR reads, giving one row per CDR3 protein. The sample carries 270,000 or so distinct CDR3 sequences, more than 45% recorded once. The specimen sequenced was peripheral blood mononuclear cells (PBMCs). These receptors all stem from a man in his late teens or twenties with type 2 diabetes. The CDR3 runs from the conserved cysteine through the conserved F or W. A D gene is named only where the DNA matches it firmly. The size field is filled for only some rows; it gives once, few, many or a size class.

D,V,size,J,CDR3,DNA
NA,TRBV7-2,many,TRBJ2-5,CASSFQETQYF,TGTGCCAGCAGCTTCCAAGAGACCCAGTACTTC
NA,TRBV30,NA,TRBJ2-7,CAWSVGAQGFDEQYF,TGTGCCTGGAGTGTCGGCGCTCAGGGGTTCGACGAGCAGTACTTC
TRBD2,TRBV12-3/TRBV12-4,NA,TRBJ2-7,CASNGWVTLGGRVSYEQYF,TGTGCCAGCAATGGGTGGGTCACGCTAGGCGGGAGGGTCTCCTACGAGCAGTACTTC
NA,TRBV20-1,NA,TRBJ1-5,CSASVGGSGQPQHF,TGCAGTGCTAGTGTGGGCGGTTCTGGGCAGCCCCAGCATTTT
TRBD2,TRBV15,NA,TRBJ2-1,CATSRDAGVFYNEQFF,TGTGCCACCAGCAGAGACGCGGGGGTTTTCTACAATGAGCAGTTCTTC
NA,TRBV7-8,NA,TRBJ2-2,CASSLPTRGTNTGELFF,TGTGCCAGCAGCTTACCAACACGGGGAACGAACACCGGGGAGCTGTTTTTT
NA,TRBV2,many,TRBJ1-2,CASSDDRTYGYTF,TGTGCCAGCAGCGATGACAGGACCTATGGCTACACCTTC
NA,TRBV10-1,NA,TRBJ2-2,CASGRLTGELFF,TGCGCCAGCGGCAGACTCACCGGGGAGCTGTTTTTT
NA,TRBV19,few,TRBJ1-2,CASSIANGYTF,TGTGCCAGTAGTATAGCGAATGGCTACACCTTC
NA,TRBV19,many,TRBJ2-6,CASRTGSGANVLTF,TGTGCCAGCCGCACAGGGTCTGGGGCCAACGTCCTGACTTTC
NA,TRBV7-2,NA,TRBJ1-5,CASSLLWVIPGEPDNSNQPQHF,TGTGCCAGCAGCTTATTATGGGTTATCCCTGGAGAACCCGATAATAGCAATCAGCCCCAGCATTTT
NA,TRBV30,NA,TRBJ1-1,CAWSQFWEGAEAFF,TGTGCCTGGAGTCAGTTCTGGGAGGGGGCTGAAGCTTTCTTT
TRBD1,TRBV7-8,NA,TRBJ2-1,CASSASQPGTEAYNEQFF,TGTGCCAGCAGTGCCTCACAACCCGGGACAGAGGCTTACAATGAGCAGTTCTTC
NA,TRBV27,few,TRBJ2-7,CASSVTGTLPVEQYF,TGTGCCAGCAGTGTAACCGGGACACTGCCTGTGGAGCAGTACTTC
TRBD2,TRBV7-8,NA,TRBJ2-7,CASTSPGGSSYEQYF,TGTGCCAGCACCTCCCCGGGGGGGAGCTCCTACGAGCAGTACTTC
NA,TRBV19,NA,TRBJ2-5,CASSRTDQETQYF,TGTGCCAGTAGTAGGACAGACCAAGAGACCCAGTACTTC
TRBD1,TRBV28,NA,TRBJ2-7,CASSHRQGVTYEQYF,TGTGCCAGCAGTCACCGACAGGGCGTTACCTACGAGCAGTACTTC
NA,TRBV15,NA,TRBJ1-5,CATSRDKPGGNQPQHF,TGTGCCACCAGCAGAGATAAGCCGGGGGGCAATCAGCCCCAGCATTTT
TRBD1,TRBV5-8,NA,TRBJ2-3,CASSSGTGATDTQYF,TGTGCCAGCAGCTCCGGGACAGGGGCGACAGATACGCAGTATTTT
NA,TRBV19,NA,TRBJ2-1,CASSIQKGRHEQFF,TGTGCCAGTAGTATTCAGAAGGGCCGGCATGAGCAGTTCTTC
NA,TRBV30,few,TRBJ1-5,CAWSLAYNQPQHF,TGTGCCTGGAGTTTGGCATACAATCAGCCCCAGCATTTT
NA,TRBV7-6,once,TRBJ1-2,CASSQRRANYGHTF,TGTGCCAGCAGTCAACGACGCGCTAACTATGGCCACACCTTC
TRBD1,TRBV10-2,NA,TRBJ1-1,CASSERQGAEAFF,TGCGCCAGCAGTGAGCGACAGGGCGCTGAAGCTTTCTTT
TRBD1,TRBV19,few,TRBJ1-1,CASTGQGVAEAFF,TGTGCCAGTACGGGACAGGGGGTGGCTGAAGCTTTCTTT
TRBD1,TRBV4-2,NA,TRBJ2-1,CASSQPGQGFNEQFF,TGTGCCAGCAGCCAACCGGGACAGGGGTTCAATGAGCAGTTCTTC
TRBD1,TRBV12-3/TRBV12-4,NA,TRBJ1-4,CASSSTPGTGALKTNEKLFF,TGTGCCAGCAGTTCAACCCCCGGGACAGGGGCGTTGAAGACTAATGAAAAACTGTTTTTT
TRBD1,TRBV20-1,NA,TRBJ1-6,CSATPGQGVSSPLHF,TGCAGTGCCACACCGGGACAGGGAGTTAGTTCACCCCTCCACTTT
NA,TRBV18,NA,TRBJ2-7,CASSLQDSYEQYF,TGTGCCAGCTCACTACAGGACAGCTACGAGCAGTACTTC
NA,TRBV2,NA,TRBJ1-1,CASSGRLLGTEAFF,TGTGCCAGCAGTGGTCGACTTTTGGGCACTGAAGCTTTCTTT
NA,TRBV27,few,TRBJ2-3,CASSLGTVGTDTQYF,TGTGCCAGCAGTTTAGGCACTGTGGGCACAGATACGCAGTATTTT
NA,TRBV12-3/TRBV12-4,NA,TRBJ2-5,CASSLRDNDQETQYF,TGTGCCAGCAGCTTACGGGACAACGACCAAGAGACCCAGTACTTC
TRBD2,TRBV20-1,few,TRBJ2-7,CSVNGGGLATNEQYF,TGCAGTGTAAACGGGGGGGGACTAGCGACAAACGAGCAGTACTTC